This entry concerns a single T cell receptor (beta chain). The time point is: recipient sample about 28 days before transplant, after cytoreduction. This sample was taken from a study of T cell clonotyping in hematopoietic cell transplantation. The germline V and J ends were trimmed by 6 bases and 0 bases, with 10 bases remaining between them. The CDR3 has 14 residues. The germline V gene encodes CDR1 SGHRS and CDR2 YFSETQ. Repertoires were generated with immunoSEQ multiplex PCR, while TCRdb's copy carries only in-frame clones and drops some. The sample includes roughly 17,000 clones, 85% to 95% of them seen just once.

Source: peripheral blood mononuclear cells, taken before stem cell transplant. This clonotype was obtained from a man aged 18 to 29 with biphenotypic leukemia. Some clones in this sample may be carry-over from other donors' samples. This chain connects TRBV5-1 to TRBJ1-3; D is possibly TRBD1 (5 bases). CDR3 protein: CASTDDSSGNTIYF. The CDR3 DNA reads TGCGCCAGCACCGACGACAGCTCTGGAAACACCATATATTTT.